The 26 T cell receptor beta chains below were found in one sample sequenced in a study of blood T cell repertoires in COVID-19. Method: immunoSEQ multiplex PCR; TCRdb's copy keeps in-frame clones and lacks some. The repertoire holds about 170,000 clones, with about four fifths as singletons. The sequenced material came from peripheral blood. The receptors originated from a woman aged 80 or over with acute or convalescent COVID-19.

The gene calls are TRBV6-5 and TRBJ2-1, with TRBD2 identical over 9 bases. CDR3 length: 15 amino acids. J gave up 3 bases and V 6 bases, and 6 bases lay outside the gene matches. CDR1 and CDR2 from the germline V gene are MNHEY and SVGAGI. CDR3 nucleotides: TGTGCCAGCAGCTCTCTAGCGGGGATCTACAATGAGCAGTTCTTC. It is translated as CASSSLAGIYNEQFF.

The chain carries TRBV5-1 and TRBJ1-2; a weak D match, TRBD1 (5 bases). CDR3 length: 14 amino acids. Germline CDR1 reads SGHRS; CDR2 reads YFSETQ. The ends were cut back, 0 bases at V and 4 bases at J, with 10 bases in the middle. The CDR3 region has the DNA TGCGCCAGCAGCTTGGAAGGGGTTGCCTATGGCTACACCTTC. Translation: CASSLEGVAYGYTF. Looking up the rest from reference TRBV5-1 and TRBJ1-2 gives the full variable domain: KAGVTQTPRYLIKTRGQQVTLSCSPISGHRSVSWYQQTPGQGLQFLFEYFSETQRNKGNFPGRFSGRQFSNSRSEMNVSTLELGDSALYLCASSLEGVAYGYTFGSGTRLTVV.

The chain combines TRBV9 with TRBJ2-7, with 11 bases that match TRBD2. The germline CDR1 and CDR2 sequences are SGDLS and YYNGEE. Unmatched junction bases numbered 5, after V lost 3 bases and J lost 3 bases. CDR3 size: 15 residues. The CDR3 region is CASSASGGTVYEQYF. As DNA, the CDR3 is TGTGCCAGCAGCGCTAGCGGGGGGACTGTCTACGAGCAGTACTTC.

This clone was recorded only once. The genes are TRBV19 and TRBJ1-6, with 8 bases aligning to TRBD1. Germline CDR1 LNHDA, CDR2 SQIVND (reference sequence). V shed 7 bases, J shed 8 bases, and the junction held 10 bases outside the gene matches. This CDR3 region has 15 residues. The chain's CDR3 is CASNHGTGRDSPLHF. The CDR3 DNA follows: TGTGCCAGTAATCACGGGACAGGAAGAGATTCACCCCTCCACTTT.

The J gene is TRBJ1-2, the V gene TRBV28; D is unresolved. The length of the CDR3 is 12 residues. Trimming removed 2 bases at V and 3 bases at J, with 4 bases between. Germline V lookup: CDR1 MDHEN, CDR2 SYDVKM. The CDR3 bases are TGTGCCAGCAGTTTACCTGACTATGGCTACACCTTC. Translating gives CASSLPDYGYTF.

The chain recombines TRBV30 with TRBJ1-4, with 7 bases identical to TRBD1. This CDR3 region has 17 residues. Trimming took 7 bases from V and 6 from J; bases not matched to a gene: 20. The germline gives CDR1 GTSNPN, CDR2 SVGIG (reference sequence). The CDR3 protein is CAFCGPYGWDSDEKLFF. As DNA, the CDR3 is TGTGCCTTCTGCGGGCCGTACGGGTGGGACAGCGATGAAAAACTGTTTTTT.

The gene calls are TRBV5-1 and TRBJ1-4, with D possibly TRBD1 on 6 matching bases. V lost 1 base and J lost 8, with 15 bases in between. In germline, CDR1 is SGHRS, CDR2 YFSETQ. The length of the CDR3 is 15 residues. The CDR3 sequence is CASSLIAGDGEKLFF. The CDR3 DNA reads as TGCGCCAGCAGCTTGATCGCAGGGGATGGGGAAAAACTGTTTTTT. Full variable domain (missing parts from reference TRBV5-1 and TRBJ1-4): KAGVTQTPRYLIKTRGQQVTLSCSPISGHRSVSWYQQTPGQGLQFLFEYFSETQRNKGNFPGRFSGRQFSNSRSEMNVSTLELGDSALYLCASSLIAGDGEKLFFGSGTQLSVL.

This chain links TRBV6-2 or TRBV6-3 with TRBJ2-3; 9 nucleotides agree with TRBD2. This CDR3 has 16 amino acids. CDR1 is MNHEY, CDR2 SVGEGT, per germline. The V and J ends lost 5 bases and 2 bases, in that order; junction bases with no gene match: 8. The chain's CDR3 is CASSDPGLALTDTQYF. As DNA, the CDR3 is TGTGCCAGCAGTGACCCGGGACTAGCCCTCACAGATACGCAGTATTTT.

This clone is a singleton in its sample. This CDR3 reads CASSHRRVAPTSGANVLTF. The CDR3 DNA sequence: TGTGCCAGCAGCCACCGGCGGGTAGCGCCTACTTCGGGGGCCAACGTCCTGACTTTC. V gene TRBV3-1 (or the pseudogene TRBV3-2) combines with J gene TRBJ2-6, with TRBD2 as a possible D gene (5 bases). Germline CDR1 LGHDT, CDR2 YNNKEL (reference sequence). V was shortened by 3 bases and J by 4 bases, with 22 bases between the two germline ends. This CDR3 comprises 19 residues.

The gene calls are TRBV27 and TRBJ2-7; tentatively, D is TRBD1 (5 bases). Deletions cut 6 bases from V and 2 bases from J, with 23 bases between. Per germline, CDR1 MNHEY and CDR2 SMNVEV (reference sequence). This CDR3 is built from 17 residues. In DNA form, the CDR3 reads TGTGCCAGCAGCTATTCCGACCAGATGGGGCCTACCTACGAGCAGTACTTC. Protein: CASSYSDQMGPTYEQYF.

The rearrangement joins TRBV7-2 to TRBJ2-1; D possibly corresponds to TRBD1 (5 bases). The germline V and J ends were trimmed by 6 bases and 2 bases, with 14 bases remaining between them. Germline loops: CDR1 SGHTA, CDR2 FQGNSA. The CDR3 is 15 residues long. The CDR3 spells CASRRSQTAYNEQFF. In DNA, the CDR3 is TGTGCCAGCAGACGATCCCAGACAGCCTACAATGAGCAGTTCTTC.

The chain uses TRBV9 and TRBJ2-4; D might be TRBD1 (5 bases). In germline, CDR1 is SGDLS, CDR2 YYNGEE. The CDR3 spans 14 residues. The V end lost 0 bases, the J end lost 4 bases, and 8 bases lay between the germline ends. The DNA for the CDR3 is TGTGCCAGCAGCGTAGGGCAGGGAAAAAACATTCAGTACTTC. This codes for CASSVGQGKNIQYF.

This clone was seen once. The V call is TRBV7-2, the J call TRBJ2-1; 9 nucleotides line up with TRBD2. CDR3 size: 17 residues. Germline CDR1 reads SGHTA; CDR2 reads FQGNSA. With 1 base clipped from V and 2 bases from J, the junction kept 6 bases outside the gene matches. CDR3 amino acids: CASSLVASGDTYNEQFF. CDR3 DNA: TGTGCCAGCAGCTTAGTTGCTAGCGGGGACACCTACAATGAGCAGTTCTTC.

This clone was observed once. The gene calls are TRBV5-1 and TRBJ1-2; perhaps TRBD1 as D (6 bases). The V gene lost 4 bases and the J gene lost 2 bases, with 15 bases spanning the gap. Germline values: CDR1 SGHRS, CDR2 YFSETQ. The length of the CDR3 is 15 residues. In DNA form, the CDR3 reads TGCGCCAGCAGCCCCCTCCCGGGACAAAACTATGGCTACACCTTC. Encoded protein: CASSPLPGQNYGYTF.

In this sample, this clone turned up a few times. The CDR3 region is CASSSPSGGTGELFF. CDR3 DNA: TGCGCCAGCAGCTCCCCTAGCGGGGGAACCGGGGAGCTGTTTTTT. The genes are TRBV5-1 and TRBJ2-2; 10 bases map to TRBD2. Germline trimming cut 3 bases from V and 5 bases from J; bases unmatched to any gene: 4. The CDR3 extends over 15 amino acids. Germline CDR1 is SGHRS and CDR2 is YFSETQ.

This clone was found a few times. CDR3 in DNA: TGTGCCAGCAGCCTTCGACTAGCGGGGGATACGCAGTATTTT. Translated: CASSLRLAGDTQYF. This chain uses TRBV5-4 with TRBJ2-3, with 11 bases matching TRBD2. The CDR3 has 14 residues. CDR1 and CDR2 from the germline V gene are SGHNT and YYREEE (reference sequence). V was clipped by 4 bases and J by 6 bases; unmatched bases: 4. Looking up the rest from reference TRBV5-4 and TRBJ2-3 gives the full variable domain: ETGVTQSPTHLIKTRGQQVTLRCSSQSGHNTVSWYQQALGQGPQFIFQYYREEENGRGNFPPRFSGLQFPNYSSELNVNALELDDSALYLCASSLRLAGDTQYFGPGTRLTVL.

The chain is built from TRBV30 and TRBJ2-7; 7 nucleotides match TRBD2. Losses at the gene ends were 2 bases for V and 4 bases for J; bases not matched to a gene: 8. The CDR3 contains 14 residues. CDR1 is GTSNPN and CDR2 is SVGIG in the germline V gene (reference sequence). CDR3 in DNA: TGTGCCTGGAGTACGTCTAGCGGAGTTTACGAGCAGTACTTC. This gives the protein CAWSTSSGVYEQYF.

This chain connects TRBV6-5 to TRBJ1-6, with a weak D call TRBD1 (6 bases). CDR3 length: 15 amino acids. V was trimmed by 5 bases and J by 8 bases, leaving 16 bases between them. CDR1 MNHEY and CDR2 SVGAGI come from the germline V gene. The chain's CDR3 is CASSPQGGGDSPLHF. The CDR3 DNA reads TGTGCCAGCAGTCCTCAAGGGGGTGGGGATTCACCCCTCCACTTT.

J is TRBJ2-5 and V is TRBV5-8; D not certain. This CDR3 is 13 amino acids long. Germline lookup yields CDR1 SGHTS and CDR2 YDEGEE. V was pared by 5 bases and J by 0 bases, with 8 bases between. The CDR3, as DNA: TGTGCCAGCAGGAGGCCGTACCAAGAGACCCAGTACTTC. It is translated as CASRRPYQETQYF.

The chain is built from TRBV12-5 and TRBJ2-2; D might be TRBD2 (6 bases). This CDR3 has 15 amino acids. From germline, CDR1 is LGHNT and CDR2 FRNRAP. V dropped 2 bases and J dropped 0 bases, with 7 bases sitting between them. CDR3: CASGLIAANTGELFF. The CDR3 nucleotides are TGTGCTAGTGGTTTGATAGCGGCGAACACCGGGGAGCTGTTTTTT.

The rearrangement links TRBV25-1 to TRBJ2-1; D unclear. Germline V gene data show CDR1 as MGHDK and CDR2 as SYGVNS. The CDR3 is 14 residues long. V was shortened by 2 bases and J by 12 bases, with 17 bases between the two germline ends. CDR3 sequence reads: CASSENSWAVPQFF. CDR3 in DNA: TGTGCCAGCAGTGAAAATAGTTGGGCCGTACCGCAGTTCTTC.

The chain recombines TRBV5-6 with TRBJ2-1, with a possible D match to TRBD2 (6 bases). Germline lookup yields CDR1 SGHDT and CDR2 YYEEEE. This CDR3 is 15 amino acids long. V lost 10 bases and J 1 base, leaving 18 bases between the germline ends. CDR3 protein: CASARTGVSYNEQFF. In nucleotides, the CDR3 is TGTGCCTCGGCCCGGACGGGAGTGTCCTACAATGAGCAGTTCTTC.

This sequence joins TRBV4-3 and TRBJ1-6, with D possibly being TRBD1 (5 bases). Trimming shortened V by 0 bases and J by 3 bases, and 15 bases separated the two germline ends. Germline V lookup: CDR1 LGHNA, CDR2 YSLEER. This CDR3 spans 18 amino acids. The CDR3: CASSQEIEDSVYNSPLHF. CDR3 sequence (DNA): TGCGCCAGCAGCCAAGAGATCGAAGACAGCGTCTATAATTCACCCCTCCACTTT.

This clone was recorded only once. The chain is built from TRBV7-2 and TRBJ2-2; D uncertain. Germline V lookup: CDR1 SGHTA, CDR2 FQGNSA. V shed 2 bases and J shed 7 bases, with 5 bases lying between them. This CDR3 has 12 amino acids. This CDR3 reads CASSLIGGELFF. The CDR3 nucleotides read TGTGCCAGCAGCTTAATCGGCGGGGAGCTGTTTTTT.

This clone has only one observation. The chain links TRBV7-2 to TRBJ2-3; D remains ambiguous. Germline CDR1 reads SGHTA; CDR2 reads FQGNSA. V gave up 5 bases and J gave up 3 bases, with 9 bases separating them. This CDR3 comprises 13 residues. The CDR3 region has the DNA TGTGCCAGCAGCCTAGTCAGAACAGATACGCAGTATTTT. It is translated as CASSLVRTDTQYF.

The table lists this clone with a few counts. V gene TRBV6-2 or TRBV6-3 combines with J gene TRBJ2-5; the D is unclear. The CDR3 loop spans 12 amino acids. Trimming took off 6 bases at V and 5 bases at J, with 10 bases between the two ends. CDR1 is MNHEY, CDR2 SVGEGT, per germline. The CDR3 reads CASSSLSETQYF. The CDR3 DNA sequence: TGTGCCAGCAGCTCCCTAAGTGAGACCCAGTACTTC.